The entry below describes one T cell receptor (beta chain). CDR1 MDHEN and CDR2 SYDVKM come from the germline V gene. The CDR3 consists of 14 residues. V dropped 7 bases and J dropped 4 bases, with 16 bases sitting between them. The data stem from a study of OX40 agonist ivuxolimab in advanced cancers. TCRdb's copy holds only in-frame clones and misses some; the assay was immunoSEQ multiplex PCR. The table has 55,000 to 75,000 clones, around 83% seen once; the top ten hold around 1%. The chain is built from TRBV28 and TRBJ1-2; D is undetermined. The TCR comes from an adult with an advanced solid tumor such as melanoma, head and neck, liver or kidney cancer. This specimen consisted of CD4+ or CD8+ T cells sorted from blood, obtained in a trial of the OX40 agonist ivuxolimab. The CDR3 is CASTTGEVLYGYTF. The CDR3, as DNA: TGTGCCAGCACCACCGGGGAGGTTCTCTATGGCTACACCTTC.